This T cell receptor (beta chain) was sequenced during a study of tumor-infiltrating lymphocytes in oesophageal squamous cell carcinoma. A word on this clonotype: Given the absence of the conserved phenylalanine or tryptophan at the CDR3 end, a read error is likely. Because the CDR3's place on the DNA is in doubt, the DNA is left out and the CDR3 is given as listed by TCRdb.

TCRdb fed the PCR reads into MiXCR, producing one record per CDR3 protein. The data show 23,000 or so distinct CDR3 sequences, approximately 38% seen once. The CDR3 contains 13 residues when both ends are counted. Germline CDR1 is SGHDN and CDR2 is FVKESK. The clonotype originates from a male donor with esophageal squamous cell carcinoma. Specimen: esophageal tumor tissue. The chain combines TRBV14 with TRBJ2-6; no DNA check was done on the table's D call, TRBD1. CDR3 residues: CASSLGYEQFFGA.